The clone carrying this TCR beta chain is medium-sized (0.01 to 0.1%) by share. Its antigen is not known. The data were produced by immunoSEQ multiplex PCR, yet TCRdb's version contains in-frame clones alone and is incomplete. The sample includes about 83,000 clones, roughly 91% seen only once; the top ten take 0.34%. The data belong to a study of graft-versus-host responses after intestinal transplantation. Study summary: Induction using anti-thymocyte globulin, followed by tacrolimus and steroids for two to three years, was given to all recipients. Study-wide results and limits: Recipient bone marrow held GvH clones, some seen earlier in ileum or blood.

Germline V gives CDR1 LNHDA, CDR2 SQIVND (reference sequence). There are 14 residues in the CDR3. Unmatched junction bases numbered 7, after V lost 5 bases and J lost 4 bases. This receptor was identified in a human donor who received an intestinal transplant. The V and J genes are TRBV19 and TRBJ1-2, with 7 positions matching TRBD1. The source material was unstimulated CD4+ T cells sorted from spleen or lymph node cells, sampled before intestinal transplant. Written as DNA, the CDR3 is TGTGCCAGTAGTTCACAACAGGGGACCTATGGCTACACCTTC. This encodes CASSSQQGTYGYTF. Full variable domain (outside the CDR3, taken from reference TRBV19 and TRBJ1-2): DGGITQSPKYLFRKEGQNVTLSCEQNLNHDAMYWYRQDPGQGLRLIYYSQIVNDFQKGDIAEGYSVSREKKESFPLTVTSAQKNPTAFYLCASSSQQGTYGYTFGSGTRLTVV.